Listed below are T cell receptor beta chains from one sample, sequenced in a study of CD8 T cells in ankylosing spondylitis. A single record per CDR3 protein comes from TCRdb applying MiXCR to the 5' RACE reads. The table has tens of thousands of distinct CDR3 sequences, around 10% seen once. What was sequenced was blood, either unsorted or a sorted T cell fraction (not recorded which). The receptors originated from a male donor with ankylosing spondylitis or in good health (not recorded which). CDR3s include the opening cysteine and the closing phenylalanine or tryptophan. Each record gives: clone size, J gene, V gene, D gene, CDR3 DNA, CDR3 protein. A D gene is named only where the DNA matches it firmly. Part of the rows lack a size; the others show once, few, many or a class for expanded clones.

clone_size: .; j_call: TRBJ2-7; v_call: TRBV19; d_call: TRBD1; cdr3_nt: TGTGCCAGTAGCCAGGGACAGGGGTTTAGCGACGAGCAGTACTTC; cdr3_aa: CASSQGQGFSDEQYF
clone_size: few; j_call: TRBJ1-6; v_call: TRBV4-3; d_call: .; cdr3_nt: TGCGCCAGCAGCCCCGAGCCCCTCGTTCCATCCCTCCACTTT; cdr3_aa: CASSPEPLVPSLHF
clone_size: .; j_call: TRBJ1-6; v_call: TRBV7-9; d_call: TRBD1; cdr3_nt: TGTGCCAGCAGCCCCAGACAGGGGGCCCACAACGGGCCCCTCCACTTT; cdr3_aa: CASSPRQGAHNGPLHF
clone_size: many; j_call: TRBJ1-4; v_call: TRBV5-6; d_call: TRBD1; cdr3_nt: TGTGCCAGCAGCCAGCTTCTCGACAGGGGGAATGAAAAACTGTTTTTT; cdr3_aa: CASSQLLDRGNEKLFF
clone_size: many; j_call: TRBJ2-2; v_call: TRBV12-3/TRBV12-4; d_call: TRBD1; cdr3_nt: TGTGCCAGCAGTCCGACAGGGGGCGGCACCGGGGAGCTGTTTTTT; cdr3_aa: CASSPTGGGTGELFF
clone_size: many; j_call: TRBJ2-7; v_call: TRBV4-3; d_call: .; cdr3_nt: TGCGCCAGCAGCCAAGGCCAGGGTAACCACGAGCAGTACTTC; cdr3_aa: CASSQGQGNHEQYF
clone_size: many; j_call: TRBJ2-1; v_call: TRBV7-2; d_call: TRBD2; cdr3_nt: TGTGCCAGCAGCTTGGCTAGCGGGATTCGACGGGGGAATGAGCAGTTCTTC; cdr3_aa: CASSLASGIRRGNEQFF
clone_size: many; j_call: TRBJ2-1; v_call: TRBV29-1; d_call: TRBD1; cdr3_nt: TGCAGCGTTGTATTGCAGGGGGTTGGTGAGCAGTTCTTC; cdr3_aa: CSVVLQGVGEQFF
clone_size: many; j_call: TRBJ2-2; v_call: TRBV3-1; d_call: .; cdr3_nt: TGTGCCAGCAGCCTCTTATCCCCAACCGGGGAGCTGTTTTTT; cdr3_aa: CASSLLSPTGELFF
clone_size: .; j_call: TRBJ2-5; v_call: TRBV6-2/TRBV6-3; d_call: TRBD2; cdr3_nt: TGTGCCAGCAGGCAAGCGGGAGCAAGGGAGACCCAGTACTTC; cdr3_aa: CASRQAGARETQYF
clone_size: many; j_call: TRBJ2-7; v_call: TRBV5-6; d_call: .; cdr3_nt: TGTGCCAGCAGCTTGGTTACCGGAGCCTCCGAGCAGTACTTC; cdr3_aa: CASSLVTGASEQYF
clone_size: many; j_call: TRBJ2-7; v_call: TRBV5-1; d_call: TRBD2; cdr3_nt: TGCGCCAGCAGCTTCATAGCGGGAGGAACGGGCGAGCAGTACTTC; cdr3_aa: CASSFIAGGTGEQYF
clone_size: few; j_call: TRBJ2-3; v_call: TRBV12-3/TRBV12-4; d_call: TRBD2; cdr3_nt: TGTACCAGCAGCCTCGCCTGGACTAGCGGGAGAGGGGCAGATACGCAGTATTTT; cdr3_aa: CTSSLAWTSGRGADTQYF
clone_size: many; j_call: TRBJ1-6; v_call: TRBV20-1; d_call: .; cdr3_nt: TGCAGTGCTAGCCGGGAAGGGTCCTATAATTCACCCCTCCACTTT; cdr3_aa: CSASREGSYNSPLHF
clone_size: few; j_call: TRBJ2-1; v_call: TRBV29-1; d_call: TRBD2; cdr3_nt: TGCAGCGTTGAAGATGGCCTAGCGGGAGATAAGGGCTCCTACAATGAGCAGTTCTTC; cdr3_aa: CSVEDGLAGDKGSYNEQFF
clone_size: many; j_call: TRBJ2-7; v_call: TRBV4-2; d_call: .; cdr3_nt: TGTGCCAGCAGCGTTGGGGCAGGGGCCTACGAGCAGTACTTC; cdr3_aa: CASSVGAGAYEQYF
clone_size: .; j_call: TRBJ1-4; v_call: TRBV20-1; d_call: .; cdr3_nt: TGCAGTGCCAGGTTGGGGGGCGAGGAAAAACTGTTTTTT; cdr3_aa: CSARLGGEEKLFF
clone_size: many; j_call: TRBJ2-1; v_call: TRBV5-1; d_call: .; cdr3_nt: TGCGCCAGCAGCCCGGGCGAATCCTACAATGAGCAGTTCTTC; cdr3_aa: CASSPGESYNEQFF
clone_size: many; j_call: TRBJ2-7; v_call: TRBV6-1; d_call: TRBD2; cdr3_nt: TGTGCCAGCAGAACGGGACTAGCGGGAGTCTTCTCCGAGCAGTACTTC; cdr3_aa: CASRTGLAGVFSEQYF
clone_size: many; j_call: TRBJ2-7; v_call: TRBV27; d_call: TRBD2; cdr3_nt: TGTGCCAGCAGTTTATCGGCCGCCCTAGCGGGAGAACAGTACTTC; cdr3_aa: CASSLSAALAGEQYF
clone_size: .; j_call: TRBJ2-1; v_call: TRBV20-1; d_call: TRBD2; cdr3_nt: TGCAGTGGGACTAGCGGCAACAATGAGCAGTTCTTC; cdr3_aa: CSGTSGNNEQFF
clone_size: .; j_call: TRBJ2-1; v_call: TRBV2; d_call: .; cdr3_nt: TGTGCCAGCAGTGAACTGGAAAACTATGAGCAGTTCTTC; cdr3_aa: CASSELENYEQFF
clone_size: .; j_call: TRBJ1-5; v_call: TRBV28; d_call: TRBD1; cdr3_nt: TGTGCCAGCAGACAACCGACAGGGAACAATCAGCCCCAGCATTTT; cdr3_aa: CASRQPTGNNQPQHF
clone_size: .; j_call: TRBJ2-7; v_call: TRBV5-1; d_call: .; cdr3_nt: TGCGTTAGCAGCTTGCAGGACAGCTCCTACGAGCAGTACTTC; cdr3_aa: CVSSLQDSSYEQYF
clone_size: .; j_call: TRBJ2-5; v_call: TRBV18; d_call: .; cdr3_nt: TGTGCCAGCTCACCAGAGGCGGCTCGGTACCAAGAGACCCAGTACTTC; cdr3_aa: CASSPEAARYQETQYF
clone_size: .; j_call: TRBJ2-7; v_call: TRBV20-1; d_call: .; cdr3_nt: TGCAGTGCTAGCGGGAGTGGCTACGAGCAGTACTTC; cdr3_aa: CSASGSGYEQYF
clone_size: many; j_call: TRBJ2-1; v_call: TRBV15; d_call: TRBD2; cdr3_nt: TGTGCCACCAGCAGAGATGAAGTTGATCGCGTTTGGGGACTAGCGGGAGTAGAGCAGTTCTTC; cdr3_aa: CATSRDEVDRVWGLAGVEQFF
clone_size: .; j_call: TRBJ1-2; v_call: TRBV2; d_call: TRBD1; cdr3_nt: TGTGCCGGGACAGGGGACAACTATGGCTACACCTTC; cdr3_aa: CAGTGDNYGYTF
clone_size: many; j_call: TRBJ2-5; v_call: TRBV5-1; d_call: .; cdr3_nt: TGCGCCAGCACTTCGTGGGGGCGCGGAGAGACCCAGTACTTC; cdr3_aa: CASTSWGRGETQYF
clone_size: many; j_call: TRBJ2-7; v_call: TRBV4-2; d_call: TRBD2; cdr3_nt: TGTGCCAGCAGCCAAGATTGGGGGCCAACAGGGCCAGCGGGAGGTCCCTACGAGCAGTACTTC; cdr3_aa: CASSQDWGPTGPAGGPYEQYF
clone_size: many; j_call: TRBJ2-5; v_call: TRBV10-3; d_call: TRBD1; cdr3_nt: TGTGCCACCAGGACAGGGGGGGAAGAGACCCAGTACTTC; cdr3_aa: CATRTGGEETQYF
clone_size: .; j_call: TRBJ2-4; v_call: TRBV13; d_call: .; cdr3_nt: TGTGCCAGCTTAGGGGAAAACATTCAGTACTTC; cdr3_aa: CASLGENIQYF
clone_size: many; j_call: TRBJ1-5; v_call: TRBV23-1; d_call: .; cdr3_nt: TGCGCCAGCACCCCCGTTTTGGAGCCCCAGCATTTT; cdr3_aa: CASTPVLEPQHF
clone_size: many; j_call: TRBJ1-5; v_call: TRBV20-1; d_call: .; cdr3_nt: TGCAGTGCTAGTCGGAGAAATAGCAATCAGCCCCAGCATTTT; cdr3_aa: CSASRRNSNQPQHF
clone_size: many; j_call: TRBJ1-5; v_call: TRBV29-1; d_call: .; cdr3_nt: TGCAGCGTTGGAGAAAATAGCAATCAGCCCCAGCATTTT; cdr3_aa: CSVGENSNQPQHF
clone_size: many; j_call: TRBJ2-1; v_call: TRBV9; d_call: TRBD2; cdr3_nt: TGTGCCAGCAGCGTAGATGGTCTACTAGCGGGAGGGCCGGGTTACAATGAGCAGTTCTTC; cdr3_aa: CASSVDGLLAGGPGYNEQFF
clone_size: many; j_call: TRBJ1-4; v_call: TRBV20-1; d_call: .; cdr3_nt: TGCAGTGTAGGGCAGCCGGAAAAACTGTTTTTT; cdr3_aa: CSVGQPEKLFF
clone_size: many; j_call: TRBJ2-5; v_call: TRBV12-3/TRBV12-4; d_call: .; cdr3_nt: TGTGCCAGCTTGACCAGGAACCGTGGAGAGACCCAGTACTTC; cdr3_aa: CASLTRNRGETQYF
clone_size: many; j_call: TRBJ2-1; v_call: TRBV9; d_call: TRBD2; cdr3_nt: TGTGCCAGCAGCGTTCTCGGGAGCGGGGGGAGCAATGAGCAGTTCTTC; cdr3_aa: CASSVLGSGGSNEQFF
clone_size: many; j_call: TRBJ2-1; v_call: TRBV7-2; d_call: TRBD2; cdr3_nt: TGTGCCAGCAGCTTCCGCCCTAGTAGCGGGAGGTCCAATGAGCAGTTCTTC; cdr3_aa: CASSFRPSSGRSNEQFF
clone_size: many; j_call: TRBJ1-2; v_call: TRBV6-5; d_call: .; cdr3_nt: TGTGCCAGCAGTTACGGCGTCACAGGTGGCTACACCTTC; cdr3_aa: CASSYGVTGGYTF
clone_size: many; j_call: TRBJ1-1; v_call: TRBV5-6; d_call: .; cdr3_nt: TGTGCCAGCAGCCCTCGGGGCTCGGGTTTCCCCGAAGCTTTCTTT; cdr3_aa: CASSPRGSGFPEAFF
clone_size: many; j_call: TRBJ2-1; v_call: TRBV7-9; d_call: TRBD2; cdr3_nt: TGTGCCAGCAGCCAGATGTCGGGCGGGAGACCTAATGAGCAGTTCTTC; cdr3_aa: CASSQMSGGRPNEQFF
clone_size: many; j_call: TRBJ2-7; v_call: TRBV4-3; d_call: .; cdr3_nt: TGCGCCAGCAGCCAAGGCTTCGGTAGCGCCTACGAGCAGTACTTC; cdr3_aa: CASSQGFGSAYEQYF
clone_size: many; j_call: TRBJ1-1; v_call: TRBV10-3; d_call: .; cdr3_nt: TGTGCCACCCGTAGGGACATGAACACTGAAGCTTTCTTT; cdr3_aa: CATRRDMNTEAFF
clone_size: .; j_call: TRBJ2-1; v_call: TRBV2; d_call: .; cdr3_nt: TGTGCCAGCAGTGAAAGGGCGAGGCTTGGGGATGAGCAGTTCTTC; cdr3_aa: CASSERARLGDEQFF
clone_size: many; j_call: TRBJ2-7; v_call: TRBV12-3/TRBV12-4; d_call: TRBD1; cdr3_nt: TGTGCCAGCAGTTCCGGACAGGGCCCCTACGAGCAGTACTTC; cdr3_aa: CASSSGQGPYEQYF
clone_size: .; j_call: TRBJ2-7; v_call: TRBV4-2; d_call: .; cdr3_nt: TGTGCCAGCAGCCAAGATAGGGGGTTCCGGGACACAACCTACGAGCAGTACTTC; cdr3_aa: CASSQDRGFRDTTYEQYF
clone_size: many; j_call: TRBJ2-3; v_call: TRBV9; d_call: .; cdr3_nt: TGTGCCAGCAGCGTGGGCCGAGATACGCAGTATTTT; cdr3_aa: CASSVGRDTQYF
clone_size: many; j_call: TRBJ1-4; v_call: TRBV20-1; d_call: .; cdr3_nt: TGCAGTGCCAACGGCCTAATGGGGGGGGCTAATGAAAAACTGTTTTTT; cdr3_aa: CSANGLMGGANEKLFF
clone_size: many; j_call: TRBJ2-1; v_call: TRBV9; d_call: .; cdr3_nt: TGTGCCAGCAGCGTCCCCCCGGACATAAAGGAGCAGTTCTTC; cdr3_aa: CASSVPPDIKEQFF
clone_size: .; j_call: TRBJ2-5; v_call: TRBV19; d_call: TRBD2; cdr3_nt: TGTGCCAGTAGTGTCGGACTAGCAGTCCAAGAGACCCAGTACTTC; cdr3_aa: CASSVGLAVQETQYF
clone_size: many; j_call: TRBJ2-1; v_call: TRBV20-1; d_call: TRBD2; cdr3_nt: TGCAGTGCCAACAGGCGGGAGGGCCGGGATGAGCAGTTCTTC; cdr3_aa: CSANRREGRDEQFF
clone_size: many; j_call: TRBJ2-4; v_call: TRBV6-5; d_call: .; cdr3_nt: TGTGCCAGCAGTTACTCAGTTGGGGGGAAAAACATTCAGTACTTC; cdr3_aa: CASSYSVGGKNIQYF
clone_size: many; j_call: TRBJ2-2; v_call: TRBV7-3; d_call: TRBD1; cdr3_nt: TGTGCCAGCAGCAGGACAGGGGGCGCGGTCGGGGAGCTGTTTTTT; cdr3_aa: CASSRTGGAVGELFF